The present TCR beta chain was sequenced within a study of blood T cell repertoires in COVID-19. Trimming took off 3 bases at V and 5 bases at J, with 15 bases between the two ends. The germline V gene has CDR1 MRHNA and CDR2 SNTAGT. The CDR3 spans 15 residues. In the study's own analysis: Reference gene primers were amplified, and this amplification served to estimate nucleated cell counts. Repertoires were generated with immunoSEQ multiplex PCR, while TCRdb's copy carries only in-frame clones and drops some. V and J calls and clone size are copied from that table; D and trimming were computed from the DNA. The table includes some 250,000 clones, roughly 87% detected once. The sample holds a few counts of this clone.

The source material was peripheral blood. The TCR comes from a woman in her twenties or thirties with acute or convalescent COVID-19. This sequence joins TRBV6-4 and TRBJ2-3; possible D gene TRBD2, 5 bases. CDR3 in DNA: TGTGCCAGCAGTGAATTCGGGATGGGTGGAGATACGCAGTATTTT. Its protein is CASSEFGMGGDTQYF.